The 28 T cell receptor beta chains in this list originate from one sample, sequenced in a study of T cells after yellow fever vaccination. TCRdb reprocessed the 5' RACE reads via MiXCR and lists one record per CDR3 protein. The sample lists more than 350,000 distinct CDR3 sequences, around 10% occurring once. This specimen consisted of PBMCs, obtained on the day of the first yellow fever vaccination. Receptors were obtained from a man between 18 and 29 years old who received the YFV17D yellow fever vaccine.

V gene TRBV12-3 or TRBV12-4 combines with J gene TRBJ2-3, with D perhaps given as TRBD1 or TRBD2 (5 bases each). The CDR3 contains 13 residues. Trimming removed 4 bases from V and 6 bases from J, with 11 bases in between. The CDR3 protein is CASSWGPRDTQYF. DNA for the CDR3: TGTGCCAGCAGTTGGGGACCGCGGGATACGCAGTATTTT.

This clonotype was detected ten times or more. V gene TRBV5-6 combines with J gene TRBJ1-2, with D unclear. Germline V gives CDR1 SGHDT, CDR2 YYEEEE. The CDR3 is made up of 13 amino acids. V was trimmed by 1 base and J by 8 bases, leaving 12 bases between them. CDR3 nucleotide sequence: TGTGCCAGCAGCTTGCCAGGCGCGGGCGGCTACACCTTC. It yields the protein CASSLPGAGGYTF.

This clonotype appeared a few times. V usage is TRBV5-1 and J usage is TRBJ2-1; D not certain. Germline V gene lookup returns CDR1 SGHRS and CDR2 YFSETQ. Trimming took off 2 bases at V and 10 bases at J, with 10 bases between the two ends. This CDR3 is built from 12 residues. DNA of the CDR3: TGCGCCAGCAGCTTAGGACGGAGAGAGCAGTTCTTC. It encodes CASSLGRREQFF. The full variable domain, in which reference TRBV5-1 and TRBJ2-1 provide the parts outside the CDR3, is KAGVTQTPRYLIKTRGQQVTLSCSPISGHRSVSWYQQTPGQGLQFLFEYFSETQRNKGNFPGRFSGRQFSNSRSEMNVSTLELGDSALYLCASSLGRREQFFGPGTRLTVL.

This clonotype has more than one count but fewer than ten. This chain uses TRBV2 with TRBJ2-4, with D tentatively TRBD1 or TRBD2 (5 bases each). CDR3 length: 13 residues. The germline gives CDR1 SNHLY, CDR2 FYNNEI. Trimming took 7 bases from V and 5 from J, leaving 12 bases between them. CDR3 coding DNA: TGTGCCAGCACCGAGGGGTTGGAAAACATTCAGTACTTC. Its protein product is CASTEGLENIQYF.

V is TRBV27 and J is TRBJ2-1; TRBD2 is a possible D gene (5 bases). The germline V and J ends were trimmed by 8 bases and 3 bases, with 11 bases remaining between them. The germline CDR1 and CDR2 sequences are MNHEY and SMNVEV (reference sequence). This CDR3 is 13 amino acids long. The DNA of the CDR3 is TGTGCCAGCTGGCCTAGCAGCTACAATGAGCAGTTCTTC. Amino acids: CASWPSSYNEQFF.

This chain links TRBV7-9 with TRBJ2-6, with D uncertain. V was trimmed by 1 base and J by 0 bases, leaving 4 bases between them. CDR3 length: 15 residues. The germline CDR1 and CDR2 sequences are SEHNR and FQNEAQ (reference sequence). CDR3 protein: CASSLVVSGANVLTF. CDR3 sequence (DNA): TGTGCCAGCAGCTTAGTTGTCTCTGGGGCCAACGTCCTGACTTTC. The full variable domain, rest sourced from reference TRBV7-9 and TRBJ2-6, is DTGVSQNPRHKITKRGQNVTFRCDPISEHNRLYWYRQTLGQGPEFLTYFQNEAQLEKSRLLSDRFSAERPKGSFSTLEIQRTEQGDSAMYLCASSLVVSGANVLTFGAGSRLTVL.

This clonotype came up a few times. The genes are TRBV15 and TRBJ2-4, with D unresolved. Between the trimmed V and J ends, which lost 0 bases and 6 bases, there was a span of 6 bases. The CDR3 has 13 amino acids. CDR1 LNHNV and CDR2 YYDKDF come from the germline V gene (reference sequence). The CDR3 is CATSRDRPNIQYF. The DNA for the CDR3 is TGTGCCACCAGCAGAGACAGGCCAAACATTCAGTACTTC.

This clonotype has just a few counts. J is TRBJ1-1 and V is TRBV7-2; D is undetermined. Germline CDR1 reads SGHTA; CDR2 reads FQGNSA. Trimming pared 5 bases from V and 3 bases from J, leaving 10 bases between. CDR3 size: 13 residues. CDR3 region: CASSPRPDTEAFF. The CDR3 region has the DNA TGTGCCAGCAGCCCGCGTCCCGACACTGAAGCTTTCTTT.

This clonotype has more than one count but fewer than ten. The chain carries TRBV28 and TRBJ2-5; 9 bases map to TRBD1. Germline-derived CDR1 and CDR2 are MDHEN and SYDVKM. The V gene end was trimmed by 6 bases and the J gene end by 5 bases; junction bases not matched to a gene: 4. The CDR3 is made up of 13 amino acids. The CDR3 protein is CASRSGQGETQYF. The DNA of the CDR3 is TGTGCCAGCAGGTCCGGACAGGGGGAGACCCAGTACTTC.

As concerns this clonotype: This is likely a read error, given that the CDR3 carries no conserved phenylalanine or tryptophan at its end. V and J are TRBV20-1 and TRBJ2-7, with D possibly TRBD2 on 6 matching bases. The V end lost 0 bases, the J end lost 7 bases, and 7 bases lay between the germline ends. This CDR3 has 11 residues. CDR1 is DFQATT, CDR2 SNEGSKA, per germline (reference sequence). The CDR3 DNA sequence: TGCAGTGCTAGAGATCGGGGGGAGCAGTACTCC. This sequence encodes CSARDRGEQYS.

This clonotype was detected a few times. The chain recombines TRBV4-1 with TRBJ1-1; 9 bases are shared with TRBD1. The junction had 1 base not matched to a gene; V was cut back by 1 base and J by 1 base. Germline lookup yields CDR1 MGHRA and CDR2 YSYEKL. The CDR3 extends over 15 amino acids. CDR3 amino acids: CASSQGTGENTEAFF. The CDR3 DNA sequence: TGCGCCAGCAGCCAAGGGACAGGGGAGAACACTGAAGCTTTCTTT.

The CDR3 loop is CSAHRGNQPQHF. Written as DNA, the CDR3 is TGCAGTGCCCACCGGGGAAATCAGCCCCAGCATTTT. J is TRBJ1-5 and V is TRBV20-1; D ambiguous. The CDR3 has 12 amino acids. Trimming took off 6 bases at V and 4 bases at J, with 10 bases between the two ends. The germline CDR1 and CDR2 sequences are DFQATT and SNEGSKA (reference sequence).

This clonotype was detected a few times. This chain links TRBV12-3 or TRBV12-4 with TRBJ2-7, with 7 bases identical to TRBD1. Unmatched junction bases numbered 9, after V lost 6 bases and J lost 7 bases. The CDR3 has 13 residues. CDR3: CASSGQQGIEQYF. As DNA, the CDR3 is TGTGCCAGCAGCGGTCAACAGGGGATTGAGCAGTACTTC.

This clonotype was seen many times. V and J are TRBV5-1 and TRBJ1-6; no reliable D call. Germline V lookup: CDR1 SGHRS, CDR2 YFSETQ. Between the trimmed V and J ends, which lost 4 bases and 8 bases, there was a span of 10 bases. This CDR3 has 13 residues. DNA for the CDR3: TGCGCCAGCAGCGCTAATACGGATTCACCCCTCCACTTT. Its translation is CASSANTDSPLHF.

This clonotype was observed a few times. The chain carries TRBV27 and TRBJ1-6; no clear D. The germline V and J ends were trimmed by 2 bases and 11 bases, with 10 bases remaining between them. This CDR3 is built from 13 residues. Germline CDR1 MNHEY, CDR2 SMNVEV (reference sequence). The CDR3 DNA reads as TGTGCCAGCAGTTTAAGCCCCGAAGCACCCCTCCACTTT. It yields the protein CASSLSPEAPLHF.

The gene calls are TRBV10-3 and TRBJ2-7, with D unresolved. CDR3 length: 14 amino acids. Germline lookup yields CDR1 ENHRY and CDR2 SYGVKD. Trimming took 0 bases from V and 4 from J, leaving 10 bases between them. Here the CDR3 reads CAISESVGNYEQYV. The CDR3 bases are TGTGCCATCAGTGAGTCGGTTGGGAATTACGAGCAGTACGTC.

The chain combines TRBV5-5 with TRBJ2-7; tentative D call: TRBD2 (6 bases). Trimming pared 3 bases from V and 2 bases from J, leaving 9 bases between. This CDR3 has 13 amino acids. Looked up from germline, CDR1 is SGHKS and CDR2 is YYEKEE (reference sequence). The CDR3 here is CASSYTSTYEQYV. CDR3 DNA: TGTGCCAGCAGCTATACTAGCACCTACGAGCAGTACGTC.

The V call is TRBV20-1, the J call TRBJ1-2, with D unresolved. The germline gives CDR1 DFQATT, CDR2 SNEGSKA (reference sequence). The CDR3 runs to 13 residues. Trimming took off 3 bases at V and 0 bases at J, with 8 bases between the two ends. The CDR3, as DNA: TGCAGTGCTAGGGTGGAGCCTAACTATGGCTACACCTTC. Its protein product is CSARVEPNYGYTF.

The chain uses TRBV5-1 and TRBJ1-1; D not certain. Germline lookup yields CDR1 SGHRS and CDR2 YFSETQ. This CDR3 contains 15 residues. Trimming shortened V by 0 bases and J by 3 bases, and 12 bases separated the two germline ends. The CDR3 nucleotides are TGCGCCAGCAGCTTGGATCCAGCGGGGTACACTGAAGCTTTCTTT. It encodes CASSLDPAGYTEAFF.

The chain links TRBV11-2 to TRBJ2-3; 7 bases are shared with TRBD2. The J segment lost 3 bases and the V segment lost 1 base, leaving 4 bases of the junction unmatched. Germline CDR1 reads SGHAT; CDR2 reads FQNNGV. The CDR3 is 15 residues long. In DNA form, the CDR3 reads TGTGCCAGCAGCTTAGGGGGGGACTATACAGATACGCAGTATTTT. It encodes CASSLGGDYTDTQYF.

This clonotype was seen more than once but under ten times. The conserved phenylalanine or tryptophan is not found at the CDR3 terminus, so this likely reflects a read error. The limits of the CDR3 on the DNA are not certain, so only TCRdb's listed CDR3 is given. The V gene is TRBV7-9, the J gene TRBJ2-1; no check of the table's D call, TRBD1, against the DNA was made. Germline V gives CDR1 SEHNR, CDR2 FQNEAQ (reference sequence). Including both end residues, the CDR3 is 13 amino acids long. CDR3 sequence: CASSFTNDREALL.

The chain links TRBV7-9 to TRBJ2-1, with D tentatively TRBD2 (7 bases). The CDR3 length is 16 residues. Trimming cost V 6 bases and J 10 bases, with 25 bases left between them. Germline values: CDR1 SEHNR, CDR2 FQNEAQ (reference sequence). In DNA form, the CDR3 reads TGTGCCAGCAGTTCTGTAGAGGGGGGGACCTCCGAAGAGCAGTTCTTC. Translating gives CASSSVEGGTSEEQFF.

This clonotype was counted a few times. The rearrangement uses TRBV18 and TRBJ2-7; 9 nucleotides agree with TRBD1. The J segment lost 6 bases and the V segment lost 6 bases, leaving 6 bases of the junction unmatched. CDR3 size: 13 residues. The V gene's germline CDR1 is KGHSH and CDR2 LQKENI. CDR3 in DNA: TGTGCCAGCTCCGAAGGGACAGGGCCCGAGCAGTACGTC. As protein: CASSEGTGPEQYV.

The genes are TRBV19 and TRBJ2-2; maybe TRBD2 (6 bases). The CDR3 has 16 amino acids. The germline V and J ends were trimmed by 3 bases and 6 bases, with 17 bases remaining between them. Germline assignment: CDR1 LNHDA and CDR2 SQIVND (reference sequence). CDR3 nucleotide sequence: TGTGCCAGTAGTATTGGCCCCCGGCGGGGTGCCGGGGAGCTGTTTTTT. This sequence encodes CASSIGPRRGAGELFF. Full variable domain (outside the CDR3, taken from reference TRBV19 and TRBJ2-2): DGGITQSPKYLFRKEGQNVTLSCEQNLNHDAMYWYRQDPGQGLRLIYYSQIVNDFQKGDIAEGYSVSREKKESFPLTVTSAQKNPTAFYLCASSIGPRRGAGELFFGEGSRLTVL.

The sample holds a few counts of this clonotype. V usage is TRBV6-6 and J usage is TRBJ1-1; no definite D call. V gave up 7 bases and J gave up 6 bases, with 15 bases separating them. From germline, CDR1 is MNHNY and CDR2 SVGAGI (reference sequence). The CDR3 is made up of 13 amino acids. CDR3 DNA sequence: TGTGCCAGCATTTCTTCGGAGGGCGCTGAAGCTTTCTTT. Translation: CASISSEGAEAFF.

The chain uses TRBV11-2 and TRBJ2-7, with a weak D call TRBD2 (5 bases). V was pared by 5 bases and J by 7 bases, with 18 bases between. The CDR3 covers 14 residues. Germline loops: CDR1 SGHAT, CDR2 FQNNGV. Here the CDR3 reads CASSKPPNTGEQYF. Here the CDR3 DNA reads TGTGCCAGCAGCAAACCACCCAACACGGGGGAGCAGTACTTC.

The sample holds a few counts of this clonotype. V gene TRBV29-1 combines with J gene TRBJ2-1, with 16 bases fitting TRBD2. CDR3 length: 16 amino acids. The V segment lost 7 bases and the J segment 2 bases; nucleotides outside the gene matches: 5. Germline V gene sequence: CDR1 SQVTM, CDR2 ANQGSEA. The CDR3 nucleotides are TGCAGCGGGGCAGGGACTAGCGGGGGGGCCTACAATGAGCAGTTCTTC. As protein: CSGAGTSGGAYNEQFF.

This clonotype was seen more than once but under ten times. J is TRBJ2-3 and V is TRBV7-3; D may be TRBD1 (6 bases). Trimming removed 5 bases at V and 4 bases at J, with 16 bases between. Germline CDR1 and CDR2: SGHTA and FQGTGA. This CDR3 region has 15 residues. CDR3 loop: CASSKAQGQADTQYF. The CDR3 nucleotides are TGTGCCAGCAGCAAAGCCCAGGGGCAAGCAGATACGCAGTATTTT.